Listed here are 18 T cell receptor beta chains from one sample, sequenced in a study of cytomegalovirus exposure and HLA in healthy donors. The PCR employed 60 Vbeta primers together with 13 Jbeta primers. Measured with immunoSEQ multiplex PCR; TCRdb has only the in-frame clones, and not every one. The sample carries about 94,000 clones, less than 10% recorded once. Material: PBMCs. Receptors were obtained from a man aged 50 to 60 in good health and CMV-seronegative.

The chain combines TRBV28 with TRBJ2-4, with D possibly TRBD2 on 6 matching bases. The germline gives CDR1 MDHEN, CDR2 SYDVKM. Trimming took 3 bases from V and 3 from J, leaving 9 bases between them. The CDR3 loop spans 14 amino acids. The CDR3 reads CASSFSGGKNIQYF. CDR3 coding DNA: TGTGCCAGCAGTTTTTCCGGGGGCAAAAACATTCAGTACTTC.

The chain has TRBV5-1 and TRBJ2-5; 7 bases are shared with TRBD2. The J call may be faulty, since TRBJ2-7 better matches the DNA end. The CDR3 is 15 residues long. Germline values: CDR1 SGHRS, CDR2 YFSETQ. CDR3 DNA: TGCGCCAGCAGCTTGACTTCGACTAGCAGCTACGAGCAGTACTTC. Residues: CASSLTSTSSYEQYF.

The chain employs TRBV19 and TRBJ2-7; 10 positions agree with TRBD1. Germline lookup yields CDR1 LNHDA and CDR2 SQIVND (reference sequence). V gave up 7 bases and J gave up 4 bases; unmatched junction bases: 10. The length of the CDR3 is 15 residues. CDR3 residues: CASTATGGPGYEQYF. The CDR3 DNA sequence: TGTGCCAGTACCGCGACAGGGGGCCCTGGATACGAGCAGTACTTC.

The genes are TRBV14 and TRBJ1-6; the match to TRBD1 covers 10 bases. V was pared by 5 bases and J by 7 bases, with 5 bases of the junction left unmatched. The CDR3 spans 15 residues. CDR1 and CDR2 from the germline V gene are SGHDN and FVKESK. For the CDR3, the DNA is TGTGCCAGCAGCGTCCGGACAGGGGGGAATTCACCCCTCCACTTT. It yields the protein CASSVRTGGNSPLHF.

CDR3 region: CASSHLAGNSYNEQFF. The CDR3 DNA reads TGCGCCAGCAGCCACTTAGCGGGAAACTCCTACAATGAGCAGTTCTTC. The chain recombines TRBV4-1 with TRBJ2-1, with 8 positions matching TRBD2. This CDR3 is built from 16 residues. Trimming removed 3 bases from V and 0 bases from J; junction bases left unmatched: 4. Per germline, CDR1 MGHRA and CDR2 YSYEKL.

In this sample, this clone turned up a few times. This chain uses TRBV2 with TRBJ2-5; D might be TRBD1 (6 bases). The CDR3 has 13 residues. The germline V gene encodes CDR1 SNHLY and CDR2 FYNNEI. V was shortened by 8 bases and J by 7 bases, with 17 bases between the two germline ends. The CDR3 nucleotides read TGTGCCAGCGGCAGGGGTCCCGAAGGGACCCAGTACTTC. This gives the protein CASGRGPEGTQYF.

This clone showed up just a few times. The CDR3 coding sequence is TGTGCCAGCAGTTTAGTCGGGGACTACGAGCAGTACTTC. It specifies CASSLVGDYEQYF. The chain couples TRBV28 to TRBJ2-7; a weak D match, TRBD2 (5 bases). V dropped 2 bases and J dropped 3 bases, with 8 bases sitting between them. The CDR3 contains 13 residues. CDR1 MDHEN and CDR2 SYDVKM come from the germline V gene.

The chain combines TRBV21-1 with TRBJ1-5; TRBD1 is the table's D call, not checked against the DNA. TRBV21-1 counts as a pseudogene. CDR3 length: 14 amino acids. The CDR3 DNA reads TGTGCCAGCTCCCAGGGGGATAGCAATCAGCCCCAGCATTTT. Its protein product is CASSQGDSNQPQHF.

This chain links TRBV2 with TRBJ2-7, with 7 positions matching TRBD2. This CDR3 has 16 residues. The J segment lost 0 bases and the V segment lost 2 bases, leaving 7 bases of the junction unmatched. Germline CDR1 reads SNHLY; CDR2 reads FYNNEI. CDR3 protein: CASSETSAASSYEQYF. CDR3 bases: TGTGCCAGCAGTGAAACTAGCGCCGCGAGCTCCTACGAGCAGTACTTC.

In its sample, this clone was seen a few times. The rearrangement links TRBV7-3 to TRBJ2-5, with 7 bases identical to TRBD2. CDR3 length: 15 residues. Germline V gene sequence: CDR1 SGHTA, CDR2 FQGTGA. V lost 5 bases and J lost 2; bases outside the gene matches: 8. In DNA form, the CDR3 reads TGTGCCAGCAGCCCAGCCGGGGGGAAGCAAGAGACCCAGTACTTC. This sequence encodes CASSPAGGKQETQYF.

The chain employs TRBV20-1 and TRBJ1-1; D gene uncertain. V lost 6 bases and J 11 bases, leaving 16 bases between the germline ends. Germline loops: CDR1 DFQATT, CDR2 SNEGSKA (reference sequence). This CDR3 region has 11 residues. CDR3 nucleotides: TGCAGTGCGCCCATCGGGGTCACGGCTTTCTTT. This sequence encodes CSAPIGVTAFF.

The sample holds a few counts of this clone. This chain uses TRBV9 with TRBJ2-2; 9 bases map to TRBD2. The CDR3 has 17 amino acids. In germline, CDR1 is SGDLS, CDR2 YYNGEE. The V segment lost 4 bases and the J segment 7 bases; nucleotides outside the gene matches: 14. The CDR3 region is CASSLHSGRGSIGELFF. CDR3 sequence (DNA): TGTGCCAGCAGCTTACATAGCGGGAGAGGATCCATCGGGGAGCTGTTTTTT.

The rearrangement uses TRBV7-2 and TRBJ2-2; 9 bases agree with TRBD1. CDR3 length: 15 residues. CDR1 and CDR2 from the germline V gene are SGHTA and FQGNSA. Trimming at V came to 10 bases and at J to 3 bases, leaving 9 bases not matched to a gene. CDR3: CATRSRTGDTGELFF. The CDR3 nucleotides are TGTGCCACCAGAAGCAGGACAGGGGACACCGGGGAGCTGTTTTTT.

The rearrangement uses TRBV27 and TRBJ2-7, with 11 bases aligning to TRBD2. This CDR3 is 13 amino acids long. Germline V CDR1 and CDR2: MNHEY, SMNVEV (reference sequence). With 5 bases clipped from V and 5 bases from J, the junction kept 2 bases outside the gene matches. The CDR3 is CASSAGLADEQYF. CDR3 coding DNA: TGTGCCAGCAGTGCGGGACTAGCGGACGAGCAGTACTTC.

This chain connects TRBV4-1 to TRBJ2-2, with 13 bases aligning to TRBD2. The V segment lost 4 bases and the J segment 3 bases; nucleotides outside the gene matches: 8. CDR1 and CDR2 (germline): MGHRA, YSYEKL. This CDR3 contains 18 residues. The CDR3 DNA sequence: TGCGCCAGCAGCCCTGGGGGACTAGCGGGACGGGACACCGGGGAGCTGTTTTTT. This codes for CASSPGGLAGRDTGELFF.

The V and J genes are TRBV28 and TRBJ1-5, with D perhaps matching TRBD1 (5 bases). The germline V gene has CDR1 MDHEN and CDR2 SYDVKM. This CDR3 spans 13 amino acids. The ends were cut back, 3 bases at V and 6 bases at J, with 9 bases in the middle. The CDR3 bases are TGTGCCAGCAGTTTCCGGGGGGGTCAGCCCCAGCATTTT. The encoded protein is CASSFRGGQPQHF.

The rearrangement joins TRBV28 to TRBJ1-2; possibly TRBD1 for D (5 bases). The ends were cut back, 5 bases at V and 8 bases at J, with 18 bases in the middle. Germline-derived CDR1 and CDR2 are MDHEN and SYDVKM. This CDR3 has 14 residues. The chain's CDR3 is CASSPGTGGGGYTF. In DNA form, the CDR3 reads TGTGCCAGCAGTCCTGGGACTGGCGGGGGGGGCTACACCTTC.

This chain joins TRBV15 and TRBJ2-2, with 8 bases that match TRBD1. The CDR3 length is 15 residues. The V and J ends lost 3 bases and 6 bases, in that order; junction bases with no gene match: 6. Germline V gene sequence: CDR1 LNHNV, CDR2 YYDKDF (reference sequence). CDR3 residues: CATSSGLQGAGELFF. CDR3 bases: TGTGCCACCAGCAGTGGGTTACAGGGGGCCGGGGAGCTGTTTTTT.